These T cell receptor beta chains were read from a single sample in a study of T cell responses to AZD1222 COVID-19 vaccine. Assay: immunoSEQ multiplex PCR; the TCRdb copy retains only in-frame clones and omits some. The sample contains tens of thousands of clones, approximately 92% of which appear only once. Sample: peripheral blood, taken on day 0 of AZD1222 vaccination. The origin of the receptors is an adult in good health. Each CDR3 is given with its conserved first and last residue. The order of the fields is V gene, J gene, clone size, D gene, CDR3 protein, CDR3 DNA. D genes are given only for firm matches. Some rows mark clone size as missing; the rest say once, few, many or name a class of expanded clone.

>TRBV7-2|TRBJ2-7|.|TRBD1
CASSLGGQGSEQYF
TGTGCCAGCAGCTTGGGGGGACAGGGGAGCGAGCAGTACTTC
>TRBV3-1/TRBV3-2|TRBJ2-2|.|TRBD1
CASSQQARDRNTGELFF
TGTGCCAGCAGCCAACAGGCCCGGGACAGGAACACCGGGGAGCTGTTTTTT
>TRBV9|TRBJ2-1|.|TRBD2
CASSVGAGGNEQFF
TGTGCCAGCAGCGTAGGGGCGGGGGGCAATGAGCAGTTCTTC
>TRBV11-2|TRBJ2-3|.|.
CASQLMGPTNTQYF
TGTGCCAGCCAGCTTATGGGCCCGACTAATACGCAGTATTTT
>TRBV28|TRBJ2-6|.|.
CASSFDDRGANVLTF
TGTGCCAGCAGTTTCGACGACAGGGGGGCCAACGTCCTGACTTTC
>TRBV9|TRBJ2-3|.|TRBD2
CASSILAGGSTDTQYF
TGTGCCAGCAGCATCCTAGCGGGAGGGAGCACAGATACGCAGTATTTT
>TRBV25-1|TRBJ1-5|.|.
CASSERGSNQPQHF
TGTGCCAGCAGTGAAAGGGGTAGCAATCAGCCCCAGCATTTT
>TRBV6-4|TRBJ1-2|many|.
CASSESGDYGYTF
TGTGCCAGCAGTGAATCAGGGGATTATGGCTACACCTTC
>TRBV28|TRBJ1-4|.|.
CAHQETNEKLFF
TGTGCCCACCAGGAGACTAATGAAAAACTGTTTTTT
>TRBV6-5|TRBJ2-2|.|.
CASTNTGELFF
TGTGCCAGCACCAACACCGGGGAGCTGTTTTTT
>TRBV4-1|TRBJ2-3|.|TRBD2
CASSQPGTSDTDTQYF
TGCGCCAGCAGCCAGCCCGGGACTAGCGACACAGATACGCAGTATTTT
>TRBV11-3|TRBJ2-3|.|TRBD2
CASSLGRAGGADTQYF
TGTGCCAGCAGCTTGGGAAGAGCGGGAGGCGCAGATACGCAGTATTTT
>TRBV10-2|TRBJ2-3|few|.
CASSPGGDTQYF
TGCGCCAGCAGCCCCGGGGGAGATACGCAGTATTTT
>TRBV7-2|TRBJ2-5|.|.
CASSLVPGKETQYF
TGTGCCAGCAGCTTAGTACCAGGGAAGGAGACCCAGTACTTC
>TRBV6-6|TRBJ1-5|.|.
CASSYKGTYSNQPQHF
TGTGCCAGCAGTTACAAAGGGACCTATAGCAATCAGCCCCAGCATTTT
>TRBV5-1|TRBJ1-2|.|.
CASSLGREGYTF
TGCGCCAGCAGCTTGGGGAGAGAAGGCTACACCTTC
>TRBV19|TRBJ2-1|.|TRBD1
CASSSWDRAYNEQFF
TGTGCCAGTAGTTCATGGGACAGGGCCTACAATGAGCAGTTCTTC
>TRBV25-1|TRBJ2-1|.|TRBD1
CASMGQHYNEQFF
TGTGCCAGCATGGGACAGCACTACAATGAGCAGTTCTTC
>TRBV6-5|TRBJ1-2|.|.
CASNKQGRDGYTF
TGTGCCAGCAATAAACAGGGTCGGGATGGCTACACCTTC
>TRBV5-5|TRBJ1-5|.|.
CASSPIFGGSNQPQHF
TGTGCCAGCAGCCCGATATTTGGAGGGTCCAATCAGCCCCAGCATTTT
>TRBV4-3|TRBJ1-5|.|.
CASSQDYGMNQPQHF
TGCGCCAGCAGCCAAGACTACGGCATGAATCAGCCCCAGCATTTT
>TRBV7-9|TRBJ2-7|.|TRBD2
CASSPWGSGRAREQYF
TGTGCCAGCAGCCCTTGGGGCAGCGGGAGGGCTCGCGAGCAGTACTTC
>TRBV30|TRBJ1-1|.|.
CAWIDRPLGNTEAFF
TGTGCCTGGATCGACAGGCCTCTGGGGAACACTGAAGCTTTCTTT
>TRBV9|TRBJ2-5|.|.
CASSPWGTAQETQYF
TGTGCCAGCAGCCCATGGGGGACCGCCCAAGAGACCCAGTACTTC
>TRBV6-6|TRBJ2-2|.|TRBD1
CASSYADRGNTGELFF
TGTGCCAGCAGTTATGCGGACAGGGGAAACACCGGGGAGCTGTTTTTT
>TRBV6-2/TRBV6-3|TRBJ2-7|.|TRBD1
CASSSLPATGWAYEQYF
TGTGCCAGCAGTTCTCTTCCCGCGACAGGGTGGGCCTACGAGCAGTACTTC
>TRBV7-9|TRBJ2-5|.|.
CASSLGQTPQETQYF
TGTGCCAGCAGCTTAGGGCAGACACCGCAAGAGACCCAGTACTTC
>TRBV7-3|TRBJ2-6|.|TRBD1
CASSRDRAGANVLTF
TGTGCCAGCAGTAGGGACAGGGCTGGGGCCAACGTCCTGACTTTC
>TRBV28|TRBJ1-2|.|TRBD1
CASSPPGQGEGYTF
TGTGCCAGCAGTCCTCCGGGACAGGGGGAGGGCTACACCTTC
>TRBV18|TRBJ1-5|.|.
CASSGSSNQPQHF
TGTGCCAGCTCCGGGAGTAGCAATCAGCCCCAGCATTTT
>TRBV5-6|TRBJ2-1|.|.
CASQGEGSFNEQFF
TGTGCCAGCCAGGGGGAGGGGTCCTTCAATGAGCAGTTCTTC